The 5 T cell receptor beta chains below were found in one sample sequenced in a study of identical twins. MiXCR, applied by TCRdb to the 5' RACE reads, yields one record per CDR3 protein. The data show hundreds of thousands of distinct CDR3 sequences, with around 10% seen just once and 5% to 6% held by the top ten. Input material: memory (CD45RO+) T cells sorted from blood. The receptors were sampled from a woman between 18 and 30 years old in good health.

CDR3 DNA: TGCGCCAGCAGCTTATTCGGTATTATCGGGACTAGCGGTTCCTCTGGGGCCAACGTCCTGACTTTC. This translates into CASSLFGIIGTSGSSGANVLTF. This rearrangement joins TRBV5-1 to TRBJ2-6, with 11 bases fitting TRBD2. With 2 bases clipped from V and 0 bases from J, the junction kept 16 bases outside the gene matches. CDR1 SGHRS and CDR2 YFSETQ come from the germline V gene. CDR3 length: 22 amino acids.

In its sample, this clonotype was seen a few times. The CDR3 loop is CATGQGGTEAFF. In nucleotides, the CDR3 is TGTGCCACCGGCCAAGGAGGCACTGAAGCTTTCTTT. This chain uses TRBV15 with TRBJ1-1; D ambiguous. This CDR3 has 12 amino acids. Deletions cut 8 bases from V and 4 bases from J, with 11 bases between. Germline values: CDR1 LNHNV, CDR2 YYDKDF (reference sequence).

V gene TRBV11-2 combines with J gene TRBJ2-3; D not resolved. Trimming stripped 1 base from V and 5 bases from J, with 10 bases between. The CDR3 sequence is 14 residues long. Germline CDR1 and CDR2: SGHAT and FQNNGV. DNA for the CDR3: TGTGCCAGCAGCTTAGTGCGAGAGGTAGATACGCAGTATTTT. It yields the protein CASSLVREVDTQYF.

This clonotype has only a few counts. The chain carries TRBV11-2 and TRBJ2-3; 11 bases agree with TRBD2. CDR3 length: 14 residues. The germline CDR1 and CDR2 sequences are SGHAT and FQNNGV. V dropped 5 bases and J dropped 6; count of bases not matched to a gene: 4. This CDR3 reads CASSPGTSGDTQYF. In nucleotides, the CDR3 is TGTGCCAGCAGCCCCGGGACTAGCGGTGATACGCAGTATTTT.

This clonotype was seen a handful of times. The V call is TRBV5-1, the J call TRBJ1-2; D is unresolved. CDR3 length equals 12 residues. V was shortened by 4 bases and J by 7 bases, with 11 bases between the two germline ends. Germline V gene lookup returns CDR1 SGHRS and CDR2 YFSETQ. CDR3 sequence: CASSPEPGGYTF. CDR3 bases: TGCGCCAGCAGCCCCGAGCCTGGTGGCTACACCTTC.